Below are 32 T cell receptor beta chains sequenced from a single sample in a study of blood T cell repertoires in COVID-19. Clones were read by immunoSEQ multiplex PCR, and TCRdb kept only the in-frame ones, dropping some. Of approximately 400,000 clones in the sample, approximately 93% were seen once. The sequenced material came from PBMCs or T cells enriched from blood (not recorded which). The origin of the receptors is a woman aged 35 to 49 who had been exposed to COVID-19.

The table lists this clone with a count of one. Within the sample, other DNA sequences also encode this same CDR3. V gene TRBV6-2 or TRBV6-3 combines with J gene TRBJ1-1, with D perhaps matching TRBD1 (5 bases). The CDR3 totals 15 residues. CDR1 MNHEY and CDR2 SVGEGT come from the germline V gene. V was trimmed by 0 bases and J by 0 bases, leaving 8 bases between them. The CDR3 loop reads CASSYSRQLNTEAFF. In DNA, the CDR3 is TGTGCCAGCAGTTACTCCAGACAGCTGAACACTGAAGCTTTCTTT.

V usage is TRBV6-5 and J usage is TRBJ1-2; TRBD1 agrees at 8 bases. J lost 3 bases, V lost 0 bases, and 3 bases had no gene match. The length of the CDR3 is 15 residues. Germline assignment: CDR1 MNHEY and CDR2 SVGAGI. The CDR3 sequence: CASSYSAGQDYGYTF. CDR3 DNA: TGTGCCAGCAGTTACTCGGCGGGACAGGACTATGGCTACACCTTC.

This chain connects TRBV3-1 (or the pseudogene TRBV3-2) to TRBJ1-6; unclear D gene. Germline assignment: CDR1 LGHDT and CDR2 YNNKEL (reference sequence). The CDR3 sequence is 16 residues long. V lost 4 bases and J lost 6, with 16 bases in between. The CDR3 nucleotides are TGTGCCAGCAGCCCGCGAAAACCCCTTCCTAATTCACCCCTCCACTTT. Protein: CASSPRKPLPNSPLHF.

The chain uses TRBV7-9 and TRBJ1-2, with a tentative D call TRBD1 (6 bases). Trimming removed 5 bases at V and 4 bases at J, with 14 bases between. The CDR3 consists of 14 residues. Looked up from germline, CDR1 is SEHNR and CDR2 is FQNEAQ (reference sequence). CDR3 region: CASSPAGAGYGYTF. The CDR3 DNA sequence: TGTGCCAGCAGCCCCGCGGGGGCCGGCTATGGCTACACCTTC.

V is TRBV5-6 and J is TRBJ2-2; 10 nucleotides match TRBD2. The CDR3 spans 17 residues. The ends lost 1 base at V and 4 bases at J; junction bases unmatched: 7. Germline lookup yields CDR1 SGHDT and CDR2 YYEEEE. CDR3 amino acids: CASSLWIAGGSTGELFF. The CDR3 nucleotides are TGTGCCAGCAGCTTGTGGATAGCGGGAGGTTCCACCGGGGAGCTGTTTTTT.

CDR3 sequence reads: CAISWTGANSGNTIYF. The CDR3 coding sequence is TGTGCCATCAGTTGGACAGGGGCCAACTCTGGAAACACCATATATTTT. The chain has TRBV10-3 and TRBJ1-3; TRBD1 matches 9 bases. The length of the CDR3 is 16 residues. The germline CDR1 and CDR2 sequences are ENHRY and SYGVKD. Trimming at V came to 5 bases and at J to 0 bases, leaving 5 bases not matched to a gene.

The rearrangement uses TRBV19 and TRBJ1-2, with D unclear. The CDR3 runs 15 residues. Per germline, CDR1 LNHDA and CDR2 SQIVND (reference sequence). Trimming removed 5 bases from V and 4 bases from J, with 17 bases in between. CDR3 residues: CASSSQFPGGYGYTF. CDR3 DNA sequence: TGTGCCAGTAGTTCACAGTTTCCAGGTGGCTATGGCTACACCTTC.

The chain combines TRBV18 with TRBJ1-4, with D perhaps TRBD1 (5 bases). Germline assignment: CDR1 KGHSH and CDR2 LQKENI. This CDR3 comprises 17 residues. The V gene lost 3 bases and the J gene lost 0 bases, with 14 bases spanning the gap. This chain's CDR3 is CASSPMTDLATNEKLFF. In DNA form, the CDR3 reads TGTGCCAGCTCACCGATGACAGACCTTGCAACTAATGAAAAACTGTTTTTT.

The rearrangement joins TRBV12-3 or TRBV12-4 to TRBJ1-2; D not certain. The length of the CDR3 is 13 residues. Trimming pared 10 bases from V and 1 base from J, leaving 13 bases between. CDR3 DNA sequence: TGTGCCACATGGGGAGCTCGTAACTATGGCTACACCTTC. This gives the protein CATWGARNYGYTF.

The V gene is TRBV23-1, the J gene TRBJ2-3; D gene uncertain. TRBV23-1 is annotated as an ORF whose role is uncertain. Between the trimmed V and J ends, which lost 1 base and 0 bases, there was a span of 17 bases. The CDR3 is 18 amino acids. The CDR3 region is CASSQFSPCRGSTDTQYF. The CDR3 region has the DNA TGCGCCAGCAGTCAATTCAGTCCTTGTCGCGGAAGCACAGATACGCAGTATTTT.

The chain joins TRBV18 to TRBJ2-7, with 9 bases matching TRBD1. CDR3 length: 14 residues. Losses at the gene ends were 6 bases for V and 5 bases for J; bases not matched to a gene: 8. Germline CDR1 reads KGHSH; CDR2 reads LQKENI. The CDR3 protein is CASSPGDRANEQYF. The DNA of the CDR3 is TGTGCCAGCTCGCCAGGGGACAGGGCCAACGAGCAGTACTTC.

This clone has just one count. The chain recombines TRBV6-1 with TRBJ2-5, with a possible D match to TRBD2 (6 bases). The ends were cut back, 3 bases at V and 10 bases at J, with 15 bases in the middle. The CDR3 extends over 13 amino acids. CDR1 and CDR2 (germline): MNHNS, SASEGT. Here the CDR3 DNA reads TGTGCCAGCAGTGATGAGTTTGGGGGGATCCAGTACTTC. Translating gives CASSDEFGGIQYF.

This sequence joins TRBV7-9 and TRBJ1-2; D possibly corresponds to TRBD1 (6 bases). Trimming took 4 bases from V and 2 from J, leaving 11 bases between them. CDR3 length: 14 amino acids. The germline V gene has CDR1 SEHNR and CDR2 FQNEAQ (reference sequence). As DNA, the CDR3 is TGTGCCAGCAGCTCAACCACAGGGAACTATGGCTACACCTTC. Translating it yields CASSSTTGNYGYTF.

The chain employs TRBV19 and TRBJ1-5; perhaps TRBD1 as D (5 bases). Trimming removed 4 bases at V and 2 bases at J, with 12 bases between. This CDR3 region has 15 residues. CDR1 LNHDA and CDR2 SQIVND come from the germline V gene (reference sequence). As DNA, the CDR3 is TGTGCCAGTAGTAGTCGGGGGGGAGGCAATCAGCCCCAGCATTTT. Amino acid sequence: CASSSRGGGNQPQHF.

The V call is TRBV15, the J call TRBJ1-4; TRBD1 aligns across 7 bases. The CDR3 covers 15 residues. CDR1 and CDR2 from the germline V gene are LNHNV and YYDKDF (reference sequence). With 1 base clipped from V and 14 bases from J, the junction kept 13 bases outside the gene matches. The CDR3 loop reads CATSRVSGGPHHLFF. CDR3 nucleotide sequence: TGTGCCACCAGCAGAGTTTCAGGGGGTCCACATCACCTGTTTTTT. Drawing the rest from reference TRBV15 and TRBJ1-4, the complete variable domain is DAMVIQNPRYQVTQFGKPVTLSCSQTLNHNVMYWYQQKSSQAPKLLFHYYDKDFNNEADTPDNFQSRRPNTSFCFLDIRSPGLGDTAMYLCATSRVSGGPHHLFFGSGTQLSVL.

This chain's CDR3 is CASSSQPYTGGEIGYTF. DNA of the CDR3: TGTGCCAGCAGCTCCCAACCATATACAGGGGGTGAGATAGGCTACACCTTC. The chain joins TRBV7-3 to TRBJ1-2; 8 positions agree with TRBD1. V shed 4 bases, J shed 8 bases, and the junction held 18 bases outside the gene matches. CDR1 SGHTA and CDR2 FQGTGA come from the germline V gene. CDR3 length equals 17 residues. The full variable domain, with the rest looked up from reference TRBV7-3 and TRBJ1-2, is GAGVSQTPSNKVTEKGKYVELRCDPISGHTALYWYRQSLGQGPEFLIYFQGTGAADDSGLPNDRFFAVRPEGSVSTLKIQRTERGDSAVYLCASSSQPYTGGEIGYTFGSGTRLTVV.

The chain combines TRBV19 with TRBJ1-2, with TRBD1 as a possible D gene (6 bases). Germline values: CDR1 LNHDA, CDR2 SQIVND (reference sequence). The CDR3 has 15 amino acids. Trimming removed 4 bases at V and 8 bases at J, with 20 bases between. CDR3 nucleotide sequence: TGTGCCAGTAGTAGGCCCGGGCAGGGGACATGGGGCTACACCTTC. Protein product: CASSRPGQGTWGYTF.

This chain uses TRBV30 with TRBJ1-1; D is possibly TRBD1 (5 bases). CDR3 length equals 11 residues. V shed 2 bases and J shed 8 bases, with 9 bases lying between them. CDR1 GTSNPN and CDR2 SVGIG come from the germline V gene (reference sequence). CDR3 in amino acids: CAWSRSGEAFF. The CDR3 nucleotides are TGTGCCTGGAGTCGCTCAGGGGAAGCTTTCTTT.

Here the CDR3 DNA reads TGCAGTGCTAGTTTCCGGGACAGGGGGATCACAGATACGCAGTATTTT. Translation gives CSASFRDRGITDTQYF. The rearrangement joins TRBV20-1 to TRBJ2-3; 11 positions match TRBD1. V lost 3 bases and J lost 2; bases outside the gene matches: 7. Germline loops: CDR1 DFQATT, CDR2 SNEGSKA (reference sequence). CDR3 length: 16 residues.

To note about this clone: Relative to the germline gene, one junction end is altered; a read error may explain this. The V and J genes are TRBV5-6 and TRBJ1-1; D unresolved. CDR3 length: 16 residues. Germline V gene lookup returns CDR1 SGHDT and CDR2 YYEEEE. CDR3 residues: CASSLSSSSKNTEAFF. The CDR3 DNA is TGCGCCAGCAGCTTGTCTAGCAGCTCAAAGAACACTGAAGCTTTCTTT.

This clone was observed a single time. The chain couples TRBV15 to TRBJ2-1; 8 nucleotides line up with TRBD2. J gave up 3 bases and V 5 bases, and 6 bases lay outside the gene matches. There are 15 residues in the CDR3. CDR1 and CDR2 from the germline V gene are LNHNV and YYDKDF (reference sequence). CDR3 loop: CATSRGGTVYNEQFF. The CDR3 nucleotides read TGTGCCACCAGCCGGGGGGGGACGGTCTACAATGAGCAGTTCTTC. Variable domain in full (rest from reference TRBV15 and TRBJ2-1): DAMVIQNPRYQVTQFGKPVTLSCSQTLNHNVMYWYQQKSSQAPKLLFHYYDKDFNNEADTPDNFQSRRPNTSFCFLDIRSPGLGDTAMYLCATSRGGTVYNEQFFGPGTRLTVL.

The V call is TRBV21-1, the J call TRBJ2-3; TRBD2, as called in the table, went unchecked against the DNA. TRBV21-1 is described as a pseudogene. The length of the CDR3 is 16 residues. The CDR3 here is CASRNLAGGRQDTQYF. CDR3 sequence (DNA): TGTGCCAGCAGAAACTTAGCGGGGGGGCGTCAAGATACGCAGTATTTT.

The CDR3 sequence is CASSPLAGGPVEQYF. The DNA for the CDR3 is TGTGCCAGCAGCCCCTTAGCGGGAGGGCCGGTCGAGCAGTACTTC. This chain connects TRBV7-2 to TRBJ2-7; 11 bases map to TRBD2. The CDR3 consists of 15 residues. Trimming took 5 bases from V and 6 from J; bases not matched to a gene: 9. Germline CDR1 is SGHTA and CDR2 is FQGNSA. Full variable domain (outside the CDR3, taken from reference TRBV7-2 and TRBJ2-7): GAGVSQSPSNKVTEKGKDVELRCDPISGHTALYWYRQSLGQGLEFLIYFQGNSAPDKSGLPSDRFSAERTGGSVSTLTIQRTQQEDSAVYLCASSPLAGGPVEQYFGPGTRLTVT.

CDR3 amino acids: CASEDRGNQPQHF. CDR3 DNA sequence: TGTGCCAGCGAAGACAGGGGCAATCAGCCCCAGCATTTT. The chain recombines TRBV6-5 with TRBJ1-5; 7 bases agree with TRBD1. J was trimmed by 2 bases and V by 8 bases; bases with no gene match: 3. The CDR3 totals 13 residues. Germline V CDR1 and CDR2: MNHEY, SVGAGI.

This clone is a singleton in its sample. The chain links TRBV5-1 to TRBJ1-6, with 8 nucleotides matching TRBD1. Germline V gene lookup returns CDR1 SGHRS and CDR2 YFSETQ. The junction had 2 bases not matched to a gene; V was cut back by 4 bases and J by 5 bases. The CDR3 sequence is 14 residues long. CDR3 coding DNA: TGCGCCAGCAGCCCGGGACAGGATAATTCACCCCTCCACTTT. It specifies CASSPGQDNSPLHF.

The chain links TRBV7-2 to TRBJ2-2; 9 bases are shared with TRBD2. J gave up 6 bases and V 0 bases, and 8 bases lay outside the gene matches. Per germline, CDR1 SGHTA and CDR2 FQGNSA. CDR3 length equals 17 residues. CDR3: CASSLAWTGGRAGELFF. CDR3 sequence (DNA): TGTGCCAGCAGCTTAGCGTGGACAGGCGGGAGGGCCGGGGAGCTGTTTTTT. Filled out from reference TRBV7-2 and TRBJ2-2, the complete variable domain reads GAGVSQSPSNKVTEKGKDVELRCDPISGHTALYWYRQSLGQGLEFLIYFQGNSAPDKSGLPSDRFSAERTGGSVSTLTIQRTQQEDSAVYLCASSLAWTGGRAGELFFGEGSRLTVL.

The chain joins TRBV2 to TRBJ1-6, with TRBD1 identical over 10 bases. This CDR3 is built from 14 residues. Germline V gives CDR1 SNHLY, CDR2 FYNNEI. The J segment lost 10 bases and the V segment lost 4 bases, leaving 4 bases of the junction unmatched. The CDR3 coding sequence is TGTGCCAGCAGTGCGGGGACAGGGGTCTCACCCCTCCACTTT. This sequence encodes CASSAGTGVSPLHF.

CDR3 nucleotides: TGTGCCAGCAGTCCTTCAGACAGGGGGCGCTTCTCTGGAAACACCATATATTTT. Protein sequence: CASSPSDRGRFSGNTIYF. The V gene is TRBV28, the J gene TRBJ1-3; 10 bases line up with TRBD1. The CDR3 extends over 18 amino acids. V lost 5 bases to trimming and J lost 0 bases; unmatched junction nucleotides: 10. Germline-derived CDR1 and CDR2 are MDHEN and SYDVKM.

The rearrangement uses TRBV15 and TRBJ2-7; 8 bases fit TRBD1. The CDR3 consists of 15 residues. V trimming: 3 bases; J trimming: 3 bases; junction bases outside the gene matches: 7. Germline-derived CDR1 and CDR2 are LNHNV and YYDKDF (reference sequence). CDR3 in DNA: TGTGCCACCAGCAGCGCAGGACAGGGCGGCTACGAGCAGTACTTC. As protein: CATSSAGQGGYEQYF.

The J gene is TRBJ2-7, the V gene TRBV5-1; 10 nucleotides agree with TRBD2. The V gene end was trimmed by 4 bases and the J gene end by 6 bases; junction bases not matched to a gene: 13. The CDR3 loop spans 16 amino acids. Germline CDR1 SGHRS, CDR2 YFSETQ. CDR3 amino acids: CASSIEGASGSREQYF. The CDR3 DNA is TGCGCCAGCAGCATAGAAGGGGCTAGCGGGAGCCGCGAGCAGTACTTC. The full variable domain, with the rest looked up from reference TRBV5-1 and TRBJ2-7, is KAGVTQTPRYLIKTRGQQVTLSCSPISGHRSVSWYQQTPGQGLQFLFEYFSETQRNKGNFPGRFSGRQFSNSRSEMNVSTLELGDSALYLCASSIEGASGSREQYFGPGTRLTVT.

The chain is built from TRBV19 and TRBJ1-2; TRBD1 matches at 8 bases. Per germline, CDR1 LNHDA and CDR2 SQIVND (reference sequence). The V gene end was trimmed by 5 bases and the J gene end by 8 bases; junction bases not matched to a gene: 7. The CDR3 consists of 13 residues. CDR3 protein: CASSRQQGVGYTF. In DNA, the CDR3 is TGTGCCAGTAGTCGTCAACAGGGGGTCGGCTACACCTTC.

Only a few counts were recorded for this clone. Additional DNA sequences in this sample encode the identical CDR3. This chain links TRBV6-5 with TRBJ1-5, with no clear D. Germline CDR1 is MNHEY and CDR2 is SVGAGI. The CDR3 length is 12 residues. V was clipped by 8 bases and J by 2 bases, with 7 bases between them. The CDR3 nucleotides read TGTGCCAGCGGAGCGGGCAATCAGCCCCAGCATTTT. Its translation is CASGAGNQPQHF.